Listed below are T cell receptor beta chains from one sample, sequenced in a study of shared clonotypes between healthy human individuals. Libraries were prepared by immunoSEQ multiplex PCR; TCRdb keeps only in-frame clonotypes and omits some of them. The sample includes about 2,200,000 clones, approximately 94% of them seen just once. Sequencing was performed on naive CD8+ T cells from PBMCs. These receptors came from a man between 18 and 35 years old in good health. Some clones in this sample may be carry-over from other donors' samples. The CDR3 runs from the conserved cysteine through the conserved F or W. A D gene is named only where the DNA matches it firmly. For some rows the clone size is stated as once, few or many, or as a class when expanded; others skip it.

clone size	J gene	V gene	D gene	CDR3 DNA	CDR3 protein
.	TRBJ1-1	TRBV5-4	.	TGTGCCAGCAGCCAAGTTGCGGGGAACACTGAAGCTTTCTTT	CASSQVAGNTEAFF
once	TRBJ2-1	TRBV4-1	.	TGCGCCAGCAGCCAAGTCGATAGGGGGGAGGCGACGTACAATGAGCAGTTCTTC	CASSQVDRGEATYNEQFF
.	TRBJ2-1	TRBV7-9	.	TGTGCCAGCAGCTTAGACACAGGGTGGAGACCCAATGAGCAGTTCTTC	CASSLDTGWRPNEQFF
.	TRBJ2-1	TRBV11-3	TRBD1	TGTGCCAGCAGCTTAGTCCCCAGACAGGGGGTCAATGAGCAGTTCTTC	CASSLVPRQGVNEQFF
.	TRBJ2-7	TRBV9	.	TGTGCCAGCAGCGTAGGCCAGGGACCCTACGAGCAGTACTTC	CASSVGQGPYEQYF
.	TRBJ2-5	TRBV7-6	TRBD2	TGTGCCAGCAGCTTAACAGCGGGGACGCAAGAGACCCAGTACTTC	CASSLTAGTQETQYF
.	TRBJ2-4	TRBV2	.	TGTGCCAGCAGTGAGGAAGTGGGGACACAACTAGCCAAAAACATTCAGTACTTC	CASSEEVGTQLAKNIQYF
once	TRBJ2-2	TRBV29-1	.	TGCAGCGTTGGAAGGGGCACCGGGGAGCTGTTTTTT	CSVGRGTGELFF
once	TRBJ2-3	TRBV27	.	TGTGCCAGCAGTACCCAACAGGGAACGGGCACAGATACGCAGTATTTT	CASSTQQGTGTDTQYF
.	TRBJ1-1	TRBV19	.	TGTGCCAGTAGTATCAAGGCAGGGTGGACTGAAGCTTTCTTT	CASSIKAGWTEAFF
.	TRBJ2-1	TRBV27	.	TGTGCCAGCAGCAGGGCGGAGTACAATGAGCAGTTCTTC	CASSRAEYNEQFF
.	TRBJ2-3	TRBV7-9	TRBD1	TGTGCCAGCAGCCCCTGGACAGGGGGCGAGGATACGCAGTATTTT	CASSPWTGGEDTQYF
.	TRBJ2-5	TRBV6-6	.	TGTGCCAGCAGTTCTAGTGGAGAGTCGTACTTC	CASSSSGESYF
.	TRBJ2-1	TRBV10-3	TRBD2	TGTGCCATCAAGTCGACTAGCGGTAACAGCTCCTACAATGAGCAGTTCTTC	CAIKSTSGNSSYNEQFF
.	TRBJ2-5	TRBV7-3	TRBD2	TGTGCCAGCAGCCTCGCCTCCCCTAGCGGGGGGTTCCAAGAGACCCAGTACTTC	CASSLASPSGGFQETQYF
.	TRBJ1-1	TRBV27	.	TGTGCCAGCAGTTTATCGGGGGCCGCGAACACTGAAGCTTTCTTT	CASSLSGAANTEAFF
.	TRBJ2-5	TRBV6-5	TRBD2	TGTGCCAGCAGTTATTCGAGTCTAGCGGGAAGGGAGACCCAGTACTTC	CASSYSSLAGRETQYF
.	TRBJ2-3	TRBV7-2	.	TGTGCCAGCAGCTTGGGCCAGGCGTTGACAGATACGCAGTATTTT	CASSLGQALTDTQYF
.	TRBJ2-1	TRBV27	.	TGTGCCAGCAGTTTGGTTGGCGGGAACTACAATGAGCAGTTCTTC	CASSLVGGNYNEQFF
once	TRBJ2-2	TRBV2	TRBD1	TGTGCCAGCAGGACAGGGGATCGGGAGCTGTTTTTT	CASRTGDRELFF
.	TRBJ2-7	TRBV6-5	.	TGTGCCAGCAGTTACTCGATTACCTCCCCCTACGAGCAGTACTTC	CASSYSITSPYEQYF
.	TRBJ1-4	TRBV4-1	.	TGCGCCAGCAGCCAATGGGGCGGGGTTGAAAAACTGTTTTTT	CASSQWGGVEKLFF
.	TRBJ1-1	TRBV9	.	TGTGCCAGCAGCCCGCCGGGGTCTAGTGAAGCTTTCTTT	CASSPPGSSEAFF
.	TRBJ1-2	TRBV27	TRBD1	TGTGCCAGCAGTCCTAAGGCCCCAACAGGGGGATCGAACTATGGCTACACCTTC	CASSPKAPTGGSNYGYTF
.	TRBJ1-2	TRBV5-6	.	TGTGCCAGCAGCCTCGACACGCTTAACTATGGCTACACCTTC	CASSLDTLNYGYTF
.	TRBJ2-7	TRBV7-6	TRBD1	TGTGCCAGCAGCCGGACAGGGGCCTACGAGCAGTACTTC	CASSRTGAYEQYF
.	TRBJ2-7	TRBV19	.	TGTGCCAGTAGTATCCAATTTCTGGGGGACGAGCAGTACTTC	CASSIQFLGDEQYF
.	TRBJ1-2	TRBV19	.	TGTGCCAGTAGCCGGGGGGCGCGAGATCCGCGGTACACCTTC	CASSRGARDPRYTF
.	TRBJ1-2	TRBV27	.	TGTGCCAGCTCGCTGGGACCGACCTATGGCTACACCTTC	CASSLGPTYGYTF
.	TRBJ1-1	TRBV5-6	.	TGTGCCAGCAGCTGGGTGGGGACATGGGGCCTGAACACTGAAGCTTTCTTT	CASSWVGTWGLNTEAFF
.	TRBJ2-3	TRBV28	.	TGTGCCAGCAGTTTTCGCGGGGTTAGCACAGATACGCAGTATTTT	CASSFRGVSTDTQYF
once	TRBJ2-7	TRBV2	TRBD1	TGTGCCAGCAGTGAAGGACAGGGAATCCACGAGCAGTACTTC	CASSEGQGIHEQYF
.	TRBJ2-2	TRBV6-5	.	TGTGCCAGCAGTTACGTCGGGGTAGGGGGCACCGGGGAGCTGTTTTTT	CASSYVGVGGTGELFF
.	TRBJ1-2	TRBV4-3	.	TGCGCCAGCAGCCAAGATTGGCGCGTTCGAACAGGGAGGGAAGGCTACACCTTC	CASSQDWRVRTGREGYTF
.	TRBJ2-7	TRBV7-9	TRBD1	TGTGCCAGCAGCTTATGGGACAGGGGATCCTACGAGCAGTACTTC	CASSLWDRGSYEQYF
.	TRBJ2-7	TRBV28	.	TGTGCCAGCACCCACGGGGGCCTTGGGGAGCAGTACTTC	CASTHGGLGEQYF
.	TRBJ2-6	TRBV21-1	.	TGTGCCAGCAGTATCCTCCGGGACAGGCCTTACGGCGCCAACGTCCTGACTTTC	CASSILRDRPYGANVLTF
.	TRBJ2-7	TRBV27	.	TGTGCCAGCAGTCCATCGCCAGCCTCCAGCTCCTACGAGCAGTACTTC	CASSPSPASSSYEQYF
.	TRBJ2-5	TRBV28	TRBD2	TGTGCCAGCAGTTTACGGCTAGCGGGAGGGTGGCAAGAGACCCAGTACTTC	CASSLRLAGGWQETQYF
.	TRBJ1-6	TRBV12-1	.	TGTGCCAGCCGAGCGGCCTCCTATAATTCACCCCTCCACTTT	CASRAASYNSPLHF
.	TRBJ2-7	TRBV4-3	.	TGCGCCAGCAGCCAACAACGGAAGATGACCTACGAGCAGTACTTC	CASSQQRKMTYEQYF
.	TRBJ2-3	TRBV28	TRBD2	TGTGCCAGCAGGTACCCTCCAGCGGGGGGCCGACCAGATACGCAGTATTTT	CASRYPPAGGRPDTQYF
.	TRBJ2-4	TRBV6-6	.	TGTGCCAGCACCCTCGACAGGTCCGAAAACATTCAGTACTTC	CASTLDRSENIQYF
.	TRBJ2-1	TRBV5-1	.	TGCGCCAGCAGCTTGCGGCAGGGGAGGAACAATGAGCAGTTCTTC	CASSLRQGRNNEQFF
.	TRBJ1-2	TRBV19	TRBD1	TGTGCCACACAGGGGGCGGCATGGAATGGCTACACCTTC	CATQGAAWNGYTF
.	TRBJ1-2	TRBV6-5	TRBD1	TGTGCCAGCAGGACAGGACAGGGCCCGGGCTACACCTTC	CASRTGQGPGYTF
once	TRBJ2-7	TRBV30	TRBD2	TGTGCCTGGACCCCAGCGGGAGTCTCCGAGCAGTACTTC	CAWTPAGVSEQYF
.	TRBJ2-7	TRBV6-5	TRBD2	TGTGCCAGCAGTCAGACGGGACTAGTTTACGAGCAGTACTTC	CASSQTGLVYEQYF
.	TRBJ1-1	TRBV7-3	TRBD1	TGTGCCAGCAGCTTAACTATTAACCGGGACAGAGAAGCTTTCTTT	CASSLTINRDREAFF
.	TRBJ2-1	TRBV27	.	TGTGCCAGCAGTCCAATCTCGTACAATGAGCAGTTCTTC	CASSPISYNEQFF
.	TRBJ1-1	TRBV29-1	.	TGCAGCGTGTATACAGGGATGTCGGCGGCTTTCTTT	CSVYTGMSAAFF
.	TRBJ1-1	TRBV2	TRBD1	TGTGCCAGCAGTGAGGGCAGGGGGTTCACTGAAGCTTTCTTT	CASSEGRGFTEAFF
.	TRBJ2-7	TRBV7-7	TRBD1	TGTGCCAGCAGCCCCGGGACAGGTAGCTACGAGCAGTACTTC	CASSPGTGSYEQYF
.	TRBJ2-5	TRBV4-1	.	TGCGCCAGCAGCCATAGCGTCCCATCCTTAGACCAGTACTTC	CASSHSVPSLDQYF
.	TRBJ1-2	TRBV6-5	.	TGTGCCAGCAGTTACTCGGGTCACAATGCTAACTATGGCTACACCTTC	CASSYSGHNANYGYTF
.	TRBJ2-7	TRBV29-1	.	TGCAGCGTTGGCGGAAACCTCTACGAGCAGTACTTC	CSVGGNLYEQYF
.	TRBJ2-7	TRBV27	.	TGTGCCAGCAGTTTATCGGGGTTCTCCTACGAGCAGTACTTC	CASSLSGFSYEQYF
.	TRBJ2-3	TRBV27	.	TGTGCCAGCAGGACTGAACCCCGTGGGCATACGCAGTATTTT	CASRTEPRGHTQYF